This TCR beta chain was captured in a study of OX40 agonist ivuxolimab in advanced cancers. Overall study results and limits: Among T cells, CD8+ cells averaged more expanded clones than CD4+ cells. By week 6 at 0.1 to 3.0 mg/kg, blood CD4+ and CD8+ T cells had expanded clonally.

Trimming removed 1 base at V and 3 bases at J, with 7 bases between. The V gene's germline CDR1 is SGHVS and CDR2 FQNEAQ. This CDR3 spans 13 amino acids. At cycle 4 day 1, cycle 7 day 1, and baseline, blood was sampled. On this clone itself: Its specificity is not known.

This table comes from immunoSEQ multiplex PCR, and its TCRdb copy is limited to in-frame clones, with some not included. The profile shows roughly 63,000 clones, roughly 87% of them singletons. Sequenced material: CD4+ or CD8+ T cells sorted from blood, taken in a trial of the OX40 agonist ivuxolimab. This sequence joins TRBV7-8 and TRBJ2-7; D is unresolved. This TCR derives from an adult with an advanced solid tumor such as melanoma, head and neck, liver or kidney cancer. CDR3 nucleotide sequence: TGTGCCAGCAGCTTAGATCCGGGCTACGAGCAGTACTTC. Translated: CASSLDPGYEQYF.